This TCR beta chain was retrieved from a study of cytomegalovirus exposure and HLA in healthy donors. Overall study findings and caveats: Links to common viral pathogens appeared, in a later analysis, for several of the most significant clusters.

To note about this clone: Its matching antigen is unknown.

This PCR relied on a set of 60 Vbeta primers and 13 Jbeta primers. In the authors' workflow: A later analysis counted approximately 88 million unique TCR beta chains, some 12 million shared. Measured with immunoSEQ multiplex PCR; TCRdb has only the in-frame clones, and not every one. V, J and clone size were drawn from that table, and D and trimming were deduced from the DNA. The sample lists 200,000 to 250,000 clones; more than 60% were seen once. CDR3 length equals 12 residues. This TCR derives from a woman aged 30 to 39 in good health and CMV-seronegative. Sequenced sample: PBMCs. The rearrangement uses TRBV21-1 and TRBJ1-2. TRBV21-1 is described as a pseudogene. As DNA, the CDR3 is TGTGCCAGCATAGAGGGCTACTATGGCTACACCTTC. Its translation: CASIEGYYGYTF.